The sequence of this T cell receptor beta chain was determined in a study of blood T cells in healthy people across ages. Whole-study findings and limits: TCR beta diversity, measured per million T cells, fell in a roughly linear way with age. More naive CD4+ cells and higher diversity marked long-lived donors relative to aged donors. Estimates based on one million T cells were treated as lower bounds. Changes seen in expanded clonotypes were possibly confounded by donor CMV status left unknown.

About this clonotype: Its antigen is currently unknown.

From germline, CDR1 is MGHRA and CDR2 YSYEKL. The ends were cut back, 0 bases at V and 4 bases at J, with 12 bases in the middle. The CDR3 has 15 amino acids. Primed by a sample-barcoded 5' primer and a J-beta primer mix, a second PCR proceeded for about 7 to 11 cycles. MiXCR, applied by TCRdb to the 5' RACE reads, yields one record per CDR3 protein. The data contain around 1.7 million distinct CDR3 sequences, roughly 28% of them singletons. Source material: blood. The clonotype was recovered from a woman aged 30 to 39 in good health. The J gene is TRBJ2-5, the V gene TRBV4-1, with no clear D. CDR3 DNA sequence: TGCGCCAGCAGCCAAGAGCCTTCGTTAAGAGAGACCCAGTACTTC. It specifies CASSQEPSLRETQYF.